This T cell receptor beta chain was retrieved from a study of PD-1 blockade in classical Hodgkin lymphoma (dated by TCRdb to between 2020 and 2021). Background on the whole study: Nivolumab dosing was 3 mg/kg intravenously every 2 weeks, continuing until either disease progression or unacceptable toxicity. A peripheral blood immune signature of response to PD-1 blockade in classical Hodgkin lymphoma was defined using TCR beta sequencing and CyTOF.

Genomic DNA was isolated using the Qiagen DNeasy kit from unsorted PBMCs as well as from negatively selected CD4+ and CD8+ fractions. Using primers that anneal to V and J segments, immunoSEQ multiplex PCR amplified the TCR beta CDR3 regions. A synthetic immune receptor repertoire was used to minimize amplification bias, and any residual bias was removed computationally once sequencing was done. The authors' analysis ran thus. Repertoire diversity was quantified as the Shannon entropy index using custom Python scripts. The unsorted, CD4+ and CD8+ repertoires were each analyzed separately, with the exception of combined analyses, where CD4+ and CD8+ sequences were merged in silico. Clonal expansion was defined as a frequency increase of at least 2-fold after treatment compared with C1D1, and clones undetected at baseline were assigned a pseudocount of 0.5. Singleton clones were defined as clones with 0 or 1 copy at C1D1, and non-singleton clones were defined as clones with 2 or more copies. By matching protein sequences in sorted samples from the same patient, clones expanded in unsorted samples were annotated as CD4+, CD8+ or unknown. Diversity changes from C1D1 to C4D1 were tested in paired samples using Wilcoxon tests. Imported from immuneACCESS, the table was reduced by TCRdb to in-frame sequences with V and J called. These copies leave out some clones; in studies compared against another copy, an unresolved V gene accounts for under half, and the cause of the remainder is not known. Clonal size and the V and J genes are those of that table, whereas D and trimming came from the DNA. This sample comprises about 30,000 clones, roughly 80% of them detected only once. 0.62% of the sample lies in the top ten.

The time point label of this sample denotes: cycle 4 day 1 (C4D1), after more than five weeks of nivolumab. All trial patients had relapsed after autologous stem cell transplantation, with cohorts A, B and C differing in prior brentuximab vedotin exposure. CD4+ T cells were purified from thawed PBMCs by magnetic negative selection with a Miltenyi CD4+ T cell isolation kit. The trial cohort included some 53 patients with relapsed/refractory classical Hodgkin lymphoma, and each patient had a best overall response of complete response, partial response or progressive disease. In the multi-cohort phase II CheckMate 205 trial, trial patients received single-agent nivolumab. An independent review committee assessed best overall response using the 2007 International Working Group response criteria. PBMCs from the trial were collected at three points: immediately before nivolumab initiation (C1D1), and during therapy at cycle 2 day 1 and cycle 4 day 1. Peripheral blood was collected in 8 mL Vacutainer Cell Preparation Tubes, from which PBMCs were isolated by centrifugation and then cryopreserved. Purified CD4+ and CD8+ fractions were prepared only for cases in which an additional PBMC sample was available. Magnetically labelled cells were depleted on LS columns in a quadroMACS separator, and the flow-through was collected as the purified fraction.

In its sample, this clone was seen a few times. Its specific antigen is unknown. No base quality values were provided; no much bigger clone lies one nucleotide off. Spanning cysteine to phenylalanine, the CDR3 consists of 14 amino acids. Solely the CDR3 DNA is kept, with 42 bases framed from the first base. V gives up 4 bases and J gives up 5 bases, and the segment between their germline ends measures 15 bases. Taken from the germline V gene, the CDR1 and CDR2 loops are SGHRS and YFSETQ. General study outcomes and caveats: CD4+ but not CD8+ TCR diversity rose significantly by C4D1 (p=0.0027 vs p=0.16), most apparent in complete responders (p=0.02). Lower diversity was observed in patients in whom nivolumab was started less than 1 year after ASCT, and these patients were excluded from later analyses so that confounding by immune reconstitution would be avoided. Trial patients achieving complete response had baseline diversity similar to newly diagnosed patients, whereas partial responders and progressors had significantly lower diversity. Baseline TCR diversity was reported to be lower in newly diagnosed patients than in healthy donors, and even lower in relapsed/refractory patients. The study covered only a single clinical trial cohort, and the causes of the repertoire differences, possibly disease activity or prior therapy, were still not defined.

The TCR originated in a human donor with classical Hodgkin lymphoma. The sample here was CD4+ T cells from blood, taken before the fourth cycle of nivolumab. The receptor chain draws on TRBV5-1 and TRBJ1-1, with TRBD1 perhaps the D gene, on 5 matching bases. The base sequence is TGCGCCAGCAGCCACGACGGGGGGTCGACTGAAGCTTTCTTT. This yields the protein CASSHDGGSTEAFF.